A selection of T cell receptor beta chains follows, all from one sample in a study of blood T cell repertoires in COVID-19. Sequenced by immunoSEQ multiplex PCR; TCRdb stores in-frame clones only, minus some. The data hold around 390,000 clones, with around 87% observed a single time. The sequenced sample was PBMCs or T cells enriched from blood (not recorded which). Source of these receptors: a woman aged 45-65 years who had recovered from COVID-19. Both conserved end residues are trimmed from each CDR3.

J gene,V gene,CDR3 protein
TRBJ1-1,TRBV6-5,ASSYYGGTEAF
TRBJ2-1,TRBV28,ASGKDRVLNEQF
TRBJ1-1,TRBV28,ASRPWEGVSTEAF
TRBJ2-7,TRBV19,ASSIEGNGHEQY
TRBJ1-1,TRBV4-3,ASSQAAGGWDTEAF
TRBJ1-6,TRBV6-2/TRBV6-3,ASTPGQAKLGRPLH
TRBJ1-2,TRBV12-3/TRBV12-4,ASSLVSGGGYT
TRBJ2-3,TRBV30,AWTQGITQY
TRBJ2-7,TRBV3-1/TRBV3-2,ASSPLTGTGVYEQY
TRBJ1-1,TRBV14,ASSQVGRRNTEAF
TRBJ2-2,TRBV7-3,ASSPRGGEGITGELF
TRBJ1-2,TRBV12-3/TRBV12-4,ASSSTGYGYT
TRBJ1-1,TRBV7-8,ASSTQGAADTEAF
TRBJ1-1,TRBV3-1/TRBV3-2,ASSQDPMGGPEAF
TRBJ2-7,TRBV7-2,ASSLQGTVS
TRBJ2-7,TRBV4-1,ASSQDSAGGAYEQY
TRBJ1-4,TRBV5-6,ASERRGNEKLF
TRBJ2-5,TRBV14,ASSQDGLVGETQY
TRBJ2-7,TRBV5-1,ASSLGQGSLREQY
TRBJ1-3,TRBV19,ASKPGQGYGNTIY
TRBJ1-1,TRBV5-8,ASSHRRALNTEAF
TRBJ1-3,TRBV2,ASRVSGVRSGNTIY
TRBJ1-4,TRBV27,ASSLGQGATTNEKLF
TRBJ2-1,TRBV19,ASSGDFPFDEQF
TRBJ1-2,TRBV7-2,ASSYSQGAFGYT
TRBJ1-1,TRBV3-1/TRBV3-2,ASSQGLVQAF
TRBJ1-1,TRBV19,ASSPLVSDTEAF
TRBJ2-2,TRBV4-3,ASSQDWEGAYTGELF
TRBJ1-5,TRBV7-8,ASSLNSYSNQPQH
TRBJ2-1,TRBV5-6,ASSLPGQGLGNEQF
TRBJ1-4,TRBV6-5,ASSRQARTEKLF
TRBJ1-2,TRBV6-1,ASNEGGVRRNYGYT
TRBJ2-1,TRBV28,ASRSGGGSYNEQF
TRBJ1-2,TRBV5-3,ARSLAPQGIGGYT
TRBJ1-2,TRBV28,ASSYHGTGGGNYGYT
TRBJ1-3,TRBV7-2,ASSLSPGDSGNTIY
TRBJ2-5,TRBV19,ASSMTGKAQETQY
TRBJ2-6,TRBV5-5,ASSSAGANVLT
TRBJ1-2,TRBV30,AWTGGIYGYT
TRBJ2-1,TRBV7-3,ASSSTGSSYNEQF
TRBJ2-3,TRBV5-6,ASSPDAIFKGADTQY
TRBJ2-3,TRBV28,ASSLTDYSTDTQY
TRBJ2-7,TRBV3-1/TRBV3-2,ASSSGQGYEQY
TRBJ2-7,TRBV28,ASSAPGGREQY
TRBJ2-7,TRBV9,ASSAFPGYSYEQY
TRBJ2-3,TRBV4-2,ASSQRAGGLDTQY
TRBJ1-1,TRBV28,ASSSRQRAF
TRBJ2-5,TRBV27,ASSPESAGPTETQY
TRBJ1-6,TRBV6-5,ASRQGAGSPLH
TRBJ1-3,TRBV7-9,ASSLAGRERGNTIY
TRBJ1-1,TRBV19,ASSIAHRGDTEAF
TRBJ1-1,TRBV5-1,ASSSQQGHTEAF
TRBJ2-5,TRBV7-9,ASSSGLLLDETQY
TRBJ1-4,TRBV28,ASSLYQGMREKLF
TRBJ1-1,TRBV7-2,ASSLVHSVAF
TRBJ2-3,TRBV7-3,ASSLRAGGSDTQY
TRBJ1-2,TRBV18,ASSPPQGGNYGYT
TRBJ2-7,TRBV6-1,ASSDRPSYEQY
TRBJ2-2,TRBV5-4,ASSFRGGAGELF
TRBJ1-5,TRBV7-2,ASSLLFSRLSNQPQH